This T cell receptor (beta chain) emerged from a study of cytomegalovirus exposure and HLA in healthy donors. Repertoires were generated with immunoSEQ multiplex PCR, while TCRdb's copy carries only in-frame clones and drops some. The table includes 65,000 to 100,000 clones, roughly 93% detected once. On this clone itself: Its antigen is currently unknown.

Regarding the study as a whole: For cytomegalovirus status, the classifier reportedly gave diagnoses with high specificity and sensitivity. Investigators reported 150 to 200 TCR beta chains as tied to cytomegalovirus. It was found in a later analysis that first-cohort TCR clusters tended to co-occur in the 130 or so validation repertoires.

The donors were part of the validation cohort, which consisted of under 150 subjects and was separate from the first cohort of several hundred subjects. The V gene end was trimmed by 4 bases and the J gene end by 1 base; junction bases not matched to a gene: 2. The CDR3 runs to 14 residues. Germline lookup yields CDR1 LNHDA and CDR2 SQIVND (reference sequence). The chain couples TRBV19 to TRBJ1-1, with TRBD1 matching 8 bases. The source material was PBMCs. This TCR was recovered from a woman aged 25 to 39 in good health and CMV-seronegative. As DNA, the CDR3 is TGTGCCAGTAGTAAAACAGGGGGGAACACTGAAGCTTTCTTT. Protein product: CASSKTGGNTEAFF. Drawing the rest from reference TRBV19 and TRBJ1-1, the complete variable domain is DGGITQSPKYLFRKEGQNVTLSCEQNLNHDAMYWYRQDPGQGLRLIYYSQIVNDFQKGDIAEGYSVSREKKESFPLTVTSAQKNPTAFYLCASSKTGGNTEAFFGQGTRLTVV.